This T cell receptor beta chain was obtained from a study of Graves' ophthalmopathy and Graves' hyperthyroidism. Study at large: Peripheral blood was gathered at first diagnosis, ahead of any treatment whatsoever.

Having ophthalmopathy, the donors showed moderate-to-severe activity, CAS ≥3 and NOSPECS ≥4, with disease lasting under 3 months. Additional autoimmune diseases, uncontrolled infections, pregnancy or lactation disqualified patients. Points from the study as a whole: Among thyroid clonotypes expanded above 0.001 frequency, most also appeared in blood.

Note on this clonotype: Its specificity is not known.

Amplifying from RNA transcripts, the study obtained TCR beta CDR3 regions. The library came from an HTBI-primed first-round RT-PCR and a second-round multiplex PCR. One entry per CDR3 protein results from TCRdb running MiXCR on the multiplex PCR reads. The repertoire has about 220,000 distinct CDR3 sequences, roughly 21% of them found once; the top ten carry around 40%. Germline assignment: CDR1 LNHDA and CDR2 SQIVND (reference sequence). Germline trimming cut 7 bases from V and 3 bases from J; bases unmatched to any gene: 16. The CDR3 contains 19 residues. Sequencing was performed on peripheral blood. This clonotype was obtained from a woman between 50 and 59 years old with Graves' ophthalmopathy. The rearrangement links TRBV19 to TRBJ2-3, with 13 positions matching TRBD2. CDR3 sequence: CASTPGVGLLAGGTDTQYF. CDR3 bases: TGTGCCAGTACCCCGGGGGTCGGACTACTAGCGGGAGGGACAGATACGCAGTATTTT.